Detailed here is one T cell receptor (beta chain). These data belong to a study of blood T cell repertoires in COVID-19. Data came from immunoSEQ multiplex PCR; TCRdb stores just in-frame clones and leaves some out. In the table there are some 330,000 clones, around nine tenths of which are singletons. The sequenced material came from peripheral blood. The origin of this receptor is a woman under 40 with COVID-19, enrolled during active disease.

CDR3 protein: CASSPGHNSYEQYF. The CDR3 region has the DNA TGTGCCAGCAGTCCAGGACACAATTCCTACGAGCAGTACTTC. The rearrangement links TRBV6-2 or TRBV6-3 to TRBJ2-7; D might be TRBD1 (5 bases). In germline, CDR1 is MNHEY, CDR2 SVGEGT. This CDR3 is built from 14 residues. Trimming cost V 5 bases and J 1 base, with 12 bases left between them.